The rows below give T cell receptor beta chains drawn from one sample of a study of OX40 agonist ivuxolimab in advanced cancers. Clones were read by immunoSEQ multiplex PCR, and TCRdb kept only the in-frame ones, dropping some. The sample gives about 79,000 clones, 80% to 95% of which show up once; more than 5.5% is in the top ten. This sample comprised CD4+ or CD8+ T cells sorted from blood, obtained in a trial of the OX40 agonist ivuxolimab. Receptor source: an adult with an advanced solid tumor such as melanoma, head and neck, liver or kidney cancer. Both conserved end residues are part of each CDR3. D genes are given only for firm matches. Some rows have no size entry. The others give once, few or many, or a class for an expanded clone.

CDR3aa: CASSIGRRQGDYEQYF
CDR3nt: TGTGCCAGTAGTATCGGCCGCCGACAGGGGGATTACGAGCAGTACTTC
j_gene: TRBJ2-7
abundance: NA
v_gene: TRBV19
d_gene: TRBD1

CDR3aa: CASRGSHLLGEQFF
CDR3nt: TGTGCCAGCAGAGGGTCCCACCTTCTAGGTGAGCAGTTCTTC
j_gene: TRBJ2-1
abundance: NA
v_gene: TRBV25-1
d_gene: NA

CDR3aa: CASTKRTGGADTQYF
CDR3nt: TGTGCCAGCACCAAAAGGACAGGGGGCGCAGATACGCAGTATTTT
j_gene: TRBJ2-3
abundance: NA
v_gene: TRBV6-5
d_gene: TRBD1

CDR3aa: CSVRGGPGNTIYF
CDR3nt: TGCAGCGTCCGCGGGGGGCCTGGAAACACCATATATTTT
j_gene: TRBJ1-3
abundance: NA
v_gene: TRBV29-1
d_gene: NA

CDR3aa: CASSVGKLAGADTQYF
CDR3nt: TGTGCCAGCAGCGTAGGAAAACTAGCGGGGGCAGATACGCAGTATTTT
j_gene: TRBJ2-3
abundance: NA
v_gene: TRBV9
d_gene: TRBD2

CDR3aa: CASSPLLGVEEQFF
CDR3nt: TGTGCCAGCTCACCGTTACTGGGGGTAGAGGAGCAGTTCTTC
j_gene: TRBJ2-1
abundance: few
v_gene: TRBV18
d_gene: NA

CDR3aa: CASKRTGVGNTIYF
CDR3nt: TGTGCCAGCAAAAGGACAGGAGTTGGAAACACCATATATTTT
j_gene: TRBJ1-3
abundance: NA
v_gene: TRBV6-6
d_gene: TRBD1

CDR3aa: CASSQARVAGGYTF
CDR3nt: TGTGCCAGCAGCCAAGCGAGGGTGGCCGGTGGCTACACCTTC
j_gene: TRBJ1-2
abundance: NA
v_gene: TRBV14
d_gene: NA

CDR3aa: CASSALGNEQFF
CDR3nt: TGTGCCAGCAGTGCCCTAGGGAATGAGCAGTTCTTC
j_gene: TRBJ2-1
abundance: NA
v_gene: TRBV2
d_gene: NA

CDR3aa: CASSSDGDSNQPQHF
CDR3nt: TGCGCCAGCAGCTCGGACGGTGATAGCAATCAGCCCCAGCATTTT
j_gene: TRBJ1-5
abundance: NA
v_gene: TRBV5-1
d_gene: NA

CDR3aa: CASSKGTGGAFFYGYTF
CDR3nt: TGTGCCAGCAGTAAGGGGACAGGGGGCGCCTTTTTCTATGGCTACACCTTC
j_gene: TRBJ1-2
abundance: NA
v_gene: TRBV5-4
d_gene: TRBD1

CDR3aa: CASRVGGPAYEQYF
CDR3nt: TGTGCCAGCAGGGTTGGAGGGCCCGCCTACGAGCAGTACTTC
j_gene: TRBJ2-7
abundance: NA
v_gene: TRBV6-5
d_gene: NA

CDR3aa: CAWNPASNQPQHF
CDR3nt: TGTGCCTGGAACCCGGCCAGCAATCAGCCCCAGCATTTT
j_gene: TRBJ1-5
abundance: once
v_gene: TRBV30
d_gene: NA

CDR3aa: CASSLAISYEQYF
CDR3nt: TGTGCCAGCAGCCTAGCAATCTCCTACGAGCAGTACTTC
j_gene: TRBJ2-7
abundance: NA
v_gene: TRBV7-8
d_gene: NA

CDR3aa: CASSQDYEQYF
CDR3nt: TGCGCCAGCAGCCAGGATTACGAGCAGTACTTC
j_gene: TRBJ2-7
abundance: once
v_gene: TRBV10-1
d_gene: NA

CDR3aa: CASSETLAGIETQYF
CDR3nt: TGTGCCAGCAGTGAAACACTAGCGGGAATTGAGACCCAGTACTTC
j_gene: TRBJ2-5
abundance: NA
v_gene: TRBV6-1
d_gene: TRBD2

CDR3aa: CASSWTQAGGAEQYF
CDR3nt: TGTGCCAGCAGTTGGACCCAGGCAGGCGGGGCCGAGCAGTACTTC
j_gene: TRBJ2-7
abundance: NA
v_gene: TRBV6-5
d_gene: NA

CDR3aa: CASSALAGVREQYF
CDR3nt: TGCGCCAGCAGCGCACTAGCGGGAGTTCGGGAGCAGTACTTC
j_gene: TRBJ2-7
abundance: NA
v_gene: TRBV5-1
d_gene: TRBD2

CDR3aa: CASRSRTSPYEQYF
CDR3nt: TGTGCCAGCAGATCCCGGACCTCCCCCTACGAGCAGTACTTC
j_gene: TRBJ2-7
abundance: NA
v_gene: TRBV6-5
d_gene: NA

CDR3aa: CASSFGRISYEQYF
CDR3nt: TGTGCCAGCAGTTTCGGCAGAATCTCCTACGAGCAGTACTTC
j_gene: TRBJ2-7
abundance: NA
v_gene: TRBV28
d_gene: NA

CDR3aa: CASSPTFSGNTIYF
CDR3nt: TGTGCCAGCTCCCCGACATTCTCTGGAAACACCATATATTTT
j_gene: TRBJ1-3
abundance: NA
v_gene: TRBV18
d_gene: NA

CDR3aa: CASSPGSADTQYF
CDR3nt: TGTGCCAGCAGCCCAGGGTCGGCAGATACGCAGTATTTT
j_gene: TRBJ2-3
abundance: NA
v_gene: TRBV7-3
d_gene: NA

CDR3aa: CASSPVPGQTSYEQYF
CDR3nt: TGTGCCAGCTCACCGGTTCCGGGACAGACTTCATACGAGCAGTACTTC
j_gene: TRBJ2-7
abundance: NA
v_gene: TRBV18
d_gene: TRBD1

CDR3aa: CSGWDVTGELFF
CDR3nt: TGCAGCGGCTGGGACGTCACCGGGGAGCTGTTTTTT
j_gene: TRBJ2-2
abundance: few
v_gene: TRBV29-1
d_gene: NA

CDR3aa: CASSGQGSKGWGNQPQHF
CDR3nt: TGTGCCAGCAGTGGGCAAGGATCGAAGGGATGGGGCAATCAGCCCCAGCATTTT
j_gene: TRBJ1-5
abundance: NA
v_gene: TRBV6-1
d_gene: NA

CDR3aa: CSVVGQGETQYF
CDR3nt: TGCAGCGTTGTCGGACAGGGAGAGACCCAGTACTTC
j_gene: TRBJ2-5
abundance: NA
v_gene: TRBV29-1
d_gene: TRBD1

CDR3aa: CASSQEDSGPYNEQFF
CDR3nt: TGTGCCAGCAGCCAAGAGGATAGCGGACCCTACAATGAGCAGTTCTTC
j_gene: TRBJ2-1
abundance: NA
v_gene: TRBV4-2
d_gene: NA